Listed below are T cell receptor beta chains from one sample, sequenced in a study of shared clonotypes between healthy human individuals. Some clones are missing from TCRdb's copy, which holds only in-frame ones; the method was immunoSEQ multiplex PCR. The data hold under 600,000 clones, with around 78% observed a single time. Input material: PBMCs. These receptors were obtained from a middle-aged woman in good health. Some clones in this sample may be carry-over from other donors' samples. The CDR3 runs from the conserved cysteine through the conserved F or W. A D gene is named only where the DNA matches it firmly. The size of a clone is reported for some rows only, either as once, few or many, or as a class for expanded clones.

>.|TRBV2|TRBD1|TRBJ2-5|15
TGTGCCAGCAGTGAAATGGGACAGGGTCAAGAGACCCAGTACTTC
CASSEMGQGQETQYF
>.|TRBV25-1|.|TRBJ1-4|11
TGTGCCAGCAAAGGGTGGGAAAAACTGTTTTTT
CASKGWEKLFF
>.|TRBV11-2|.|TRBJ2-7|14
TGTGCCAGCAGCTTAGGCGGGGCAGCCTACGAGCAGTACTTC
CASSLGGAAYEQYF
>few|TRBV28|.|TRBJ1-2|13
TGTGCCAGCAGTTCCTACAGGGACCATGGCTACACCTTC
CASSSYRDHGYTF
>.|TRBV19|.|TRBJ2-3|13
TGTGCCAGTAGTCACGGGGGACCAGATACGCAGTATTTT
CASSHGGPDTQYF
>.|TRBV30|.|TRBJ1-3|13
TGTGCCTGGACCAAAAGCGGGGGGGACACCATATATTTT
CAWTKSGGDTIYF
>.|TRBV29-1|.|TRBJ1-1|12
TGCAGCGTTGCAGGGTTGGGCACTGAAGCTTTCTTT
CSVAGLGTEAFF
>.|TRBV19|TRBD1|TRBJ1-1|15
TGTGCCAGTAGCCCCCGGACAGGGGGCCTCACTGAAGCTTTCTTT
CASSPRTGGLTEAFF
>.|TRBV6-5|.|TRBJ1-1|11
TGTGCCAGCACCCGGAACACTGAAGCTTTCTTT
CASTRNTEAFF
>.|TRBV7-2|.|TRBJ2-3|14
TGTGCCAGCAGCCTAGCAAAAGGGACAGATACGCAGTATTTT
CASSLAKGTDTQYF
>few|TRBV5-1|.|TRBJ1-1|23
.
CASPDQGHTEAFFGQGTAHEAFF
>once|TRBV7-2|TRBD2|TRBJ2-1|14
TGTGCCAGCAGCCCGGGACTAGGGTTCTATGAGCAGTTCTTC
CASSPGLGFYEQFF
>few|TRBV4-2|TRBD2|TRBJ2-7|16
TGTGCCAGCAGCCCGAGAGCGGGGGATAGCTCCTACGAGCAGTACTTC
CASSPRAGDSSYEQYF
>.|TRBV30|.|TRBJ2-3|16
TGTGCCTGGAGTGTACCACGGACGGGAGATACAGATACGCAGTATTTT
CAWSVPRTGDTDTQYF
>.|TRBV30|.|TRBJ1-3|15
TGTGCCTGGAGTGTACGGCAGAGCTCTGGAAACACCATATATTTT
CAWSVRQSSGNTIYF